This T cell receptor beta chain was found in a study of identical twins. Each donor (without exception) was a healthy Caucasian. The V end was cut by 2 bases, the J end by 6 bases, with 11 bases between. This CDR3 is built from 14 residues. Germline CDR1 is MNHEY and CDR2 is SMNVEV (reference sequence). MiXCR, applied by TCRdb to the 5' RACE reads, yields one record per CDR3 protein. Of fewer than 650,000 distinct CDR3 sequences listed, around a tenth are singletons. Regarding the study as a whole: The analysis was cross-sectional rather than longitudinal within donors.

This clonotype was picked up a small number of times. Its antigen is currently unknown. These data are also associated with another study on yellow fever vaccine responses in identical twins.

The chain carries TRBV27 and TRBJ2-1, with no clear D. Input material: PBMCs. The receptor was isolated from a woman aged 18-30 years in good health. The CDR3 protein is CASSLLRWGNEQFF. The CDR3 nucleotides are TGTGCCAGCAGTTTACTCCGGTGGGGCAATGAGCAGTTCTTC.